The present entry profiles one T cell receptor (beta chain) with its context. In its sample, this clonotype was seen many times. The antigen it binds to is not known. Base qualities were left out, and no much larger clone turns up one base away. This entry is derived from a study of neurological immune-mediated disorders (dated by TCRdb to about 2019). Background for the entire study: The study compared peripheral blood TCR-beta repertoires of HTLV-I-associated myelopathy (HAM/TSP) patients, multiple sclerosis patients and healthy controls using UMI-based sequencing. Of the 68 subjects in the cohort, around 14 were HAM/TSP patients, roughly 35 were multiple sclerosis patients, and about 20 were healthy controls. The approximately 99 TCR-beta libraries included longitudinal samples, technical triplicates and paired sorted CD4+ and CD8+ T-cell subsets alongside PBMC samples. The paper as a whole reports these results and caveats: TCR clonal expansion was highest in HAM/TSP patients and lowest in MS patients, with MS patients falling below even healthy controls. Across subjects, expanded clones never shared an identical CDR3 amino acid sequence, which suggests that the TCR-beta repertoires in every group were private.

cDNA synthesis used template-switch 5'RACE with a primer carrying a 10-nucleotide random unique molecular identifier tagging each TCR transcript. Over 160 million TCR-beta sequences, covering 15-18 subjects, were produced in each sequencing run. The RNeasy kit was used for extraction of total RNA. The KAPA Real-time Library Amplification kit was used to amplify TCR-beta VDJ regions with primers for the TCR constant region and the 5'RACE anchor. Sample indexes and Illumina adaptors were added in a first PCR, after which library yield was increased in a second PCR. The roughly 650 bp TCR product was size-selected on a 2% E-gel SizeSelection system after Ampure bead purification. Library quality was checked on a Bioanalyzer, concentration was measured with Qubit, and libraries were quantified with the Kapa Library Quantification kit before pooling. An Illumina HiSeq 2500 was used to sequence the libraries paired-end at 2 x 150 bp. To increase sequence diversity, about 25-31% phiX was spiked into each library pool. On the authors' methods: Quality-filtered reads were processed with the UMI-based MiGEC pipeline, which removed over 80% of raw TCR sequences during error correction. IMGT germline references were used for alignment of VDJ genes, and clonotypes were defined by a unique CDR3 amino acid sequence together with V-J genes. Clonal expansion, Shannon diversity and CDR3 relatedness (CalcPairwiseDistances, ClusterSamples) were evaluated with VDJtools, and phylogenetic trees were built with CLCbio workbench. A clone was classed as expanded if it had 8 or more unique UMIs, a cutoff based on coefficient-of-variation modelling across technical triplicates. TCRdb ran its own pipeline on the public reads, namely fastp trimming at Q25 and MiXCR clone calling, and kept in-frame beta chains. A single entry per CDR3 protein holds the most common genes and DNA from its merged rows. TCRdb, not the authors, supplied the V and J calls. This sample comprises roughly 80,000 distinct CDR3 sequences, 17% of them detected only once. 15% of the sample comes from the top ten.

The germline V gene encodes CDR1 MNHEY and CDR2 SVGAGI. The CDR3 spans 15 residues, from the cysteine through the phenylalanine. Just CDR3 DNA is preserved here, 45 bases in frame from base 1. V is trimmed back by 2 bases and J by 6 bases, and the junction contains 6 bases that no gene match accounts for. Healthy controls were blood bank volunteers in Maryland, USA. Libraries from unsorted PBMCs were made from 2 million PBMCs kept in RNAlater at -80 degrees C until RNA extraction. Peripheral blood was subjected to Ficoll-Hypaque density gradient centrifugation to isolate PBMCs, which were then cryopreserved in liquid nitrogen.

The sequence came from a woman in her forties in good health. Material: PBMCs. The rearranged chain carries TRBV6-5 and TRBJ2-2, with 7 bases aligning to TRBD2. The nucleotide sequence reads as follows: TGTGCCAGCAGTTACGAGTTGGGGAGGGCCGGGGAGCTGTTTTTT. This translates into CASSYELGRAGELFF.